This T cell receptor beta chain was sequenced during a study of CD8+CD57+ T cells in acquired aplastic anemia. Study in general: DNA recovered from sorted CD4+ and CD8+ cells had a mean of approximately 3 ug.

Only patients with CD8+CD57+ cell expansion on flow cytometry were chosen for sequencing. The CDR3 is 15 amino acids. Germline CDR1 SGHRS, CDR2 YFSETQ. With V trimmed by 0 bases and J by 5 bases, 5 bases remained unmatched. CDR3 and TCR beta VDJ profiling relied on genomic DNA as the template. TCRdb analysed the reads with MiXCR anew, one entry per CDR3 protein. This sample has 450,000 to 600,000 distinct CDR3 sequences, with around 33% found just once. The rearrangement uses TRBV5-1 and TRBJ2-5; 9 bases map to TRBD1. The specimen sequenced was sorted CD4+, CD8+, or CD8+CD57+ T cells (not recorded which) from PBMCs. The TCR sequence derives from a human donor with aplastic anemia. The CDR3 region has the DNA TGCGCCAGCAGCTTGGCCTACGGACAGGGGGAGACCCAGTACTTC. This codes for CASSLAYGQGETQYF.